The clone carrying this T cell receptor beta chain has just a few counts. Its antigen is unidentified. The sample comes from a study of beta chain features in type 1 diabetes. Broader study findings: Shorter TCRB CDR3s, moderately but significantly so, marked every one of the four CD4+ subsets in Type 1 diabetes patients.

Sequencing targeted expressed TCRB transcripts, as all isolated RNA had been reverse transcribed. TCRdb's table, derived via immunoSEQ multiplex PCR, lists solely in-frame clones and lacks some. The repertoire holds 630,000 or so clones, around an eighth seen once, with just under 0.04% in the top ten. The CDR3 is 12 amino acids. V shed 1 base and J 10 bases; nucleotides not matched to a gene: 0. The germline CDR1 and CDR2 sequences are SEHNR and FQNEAQ (reference sequence). The chain recombines TRBV7-9 with TRBJ1-1; 10 positions match TRBD1. The TCR originated in a young man with type 1 diabetes. What was sequenced was naive CD4+ T cells from blood. The CDR3 loop reads CASSLGDRGAFF. CDR3 in DNA: TGTGCCAGCAGCTTAGGGGACAGGGGAGCTTTCTTT.